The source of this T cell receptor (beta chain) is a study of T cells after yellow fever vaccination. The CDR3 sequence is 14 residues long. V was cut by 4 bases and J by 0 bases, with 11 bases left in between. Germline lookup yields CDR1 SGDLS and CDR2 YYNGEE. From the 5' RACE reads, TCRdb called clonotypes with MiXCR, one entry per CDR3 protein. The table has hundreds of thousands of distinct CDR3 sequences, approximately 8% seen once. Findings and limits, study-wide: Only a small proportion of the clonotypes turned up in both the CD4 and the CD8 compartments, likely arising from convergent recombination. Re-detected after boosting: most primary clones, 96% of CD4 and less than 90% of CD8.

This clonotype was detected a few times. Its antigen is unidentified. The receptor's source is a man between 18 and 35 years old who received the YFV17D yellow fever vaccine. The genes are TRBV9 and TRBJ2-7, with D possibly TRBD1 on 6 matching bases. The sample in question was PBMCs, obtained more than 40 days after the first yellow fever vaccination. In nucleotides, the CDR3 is TGTGCCAGCAGCTTACAGGGAAACTCCTACGAGCAGTACTTC. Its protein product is CASSLQGNSYEQYF.